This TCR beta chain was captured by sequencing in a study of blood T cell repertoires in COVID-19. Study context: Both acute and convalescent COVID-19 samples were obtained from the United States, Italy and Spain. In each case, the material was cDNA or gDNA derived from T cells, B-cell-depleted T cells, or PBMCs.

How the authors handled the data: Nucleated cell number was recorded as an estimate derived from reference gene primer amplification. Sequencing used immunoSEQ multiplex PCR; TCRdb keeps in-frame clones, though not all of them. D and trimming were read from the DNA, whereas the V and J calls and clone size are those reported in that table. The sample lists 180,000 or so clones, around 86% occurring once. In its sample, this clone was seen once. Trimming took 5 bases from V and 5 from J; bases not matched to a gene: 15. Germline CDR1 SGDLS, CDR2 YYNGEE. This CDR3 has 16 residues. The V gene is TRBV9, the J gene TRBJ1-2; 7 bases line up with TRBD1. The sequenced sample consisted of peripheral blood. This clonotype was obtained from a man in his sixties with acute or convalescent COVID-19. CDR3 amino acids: CASSAYREGAPYGYTF. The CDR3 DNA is TGTGCCAGCAGTGCCTACAGAGAGGGGGCCCCATATGGCTACACCTTC.